This TCR beta chain was documented in a study of radiation and T cells in renal cell carcinoma. With 8 bases clipped from V and 5 bases from J, the junction kept 9 bases outside the gene matches. This CDR3 is built from 14 residues. The germline CDR1 and CDR2 sequences are MNHEY and SVGAGI. Here immunoSEQ multiplex PCR was the method, and the copy in TCRdb shows in-frame clones only, minus some. This table has approximately 120,000 clones, 81% appearing once. As for this clone: The antigen remains undetermined.

Study-wide points: Top tumor clonotypes rose in blood 2 weeks post-radiation, then contracted.

Sample time point: blood 2 weeks post-SBRT. Regarding treatment: 15 Gy SBRT to primary tumor, nephrectomy 4 weeks later. The chain recombines TRBV6-5 with TRBJ1-2, with 9 positions matching TRBD1. This sequence originates from a man between 45 and 60 years old with renal cell carcinoma. Source: blood, taken from a patient whose treatment included radiotherapy and nephrectomy. The CDR3 DNA reads as TGTGCCAGCGGCCAGGCGGGGACAGGGTATGGCTACACCTTC. Its protein product is CASGQAGTGYGYTF.